This entry concerns a single TCR beta chain. The antigen remains unidentified. V was cut by 4 bases and J by 0 bases, with 12 bases left in between. The germline V gene encodes CDR1 SGHVS and CDR2 FQNEAQ. The CDR3 has 15 amino acids. The data derive from a study of T cell responses to AZD1222 COVID-19 vaccine. Across the whole study: Researchers grouped second doses given at about 4 or about 12 weeks into one pool. Whole-study results and caveats: The CD4 TCRs associated with vaccination extended across spike and predominated at 160-218 and 743-854. Among spike-specific TCRs, nearly half reportedly target unmutated variant regions. Females outnumbered males among donors, who were mostly white British; clonal diversity was possibly underestimated.

The method was immunoSEQ multiplex PCR; TCRdb's version includes in-frame clones alone and lacks a portion of them. The repertoire includes about 55,000 clones, around 92% of them detected once, and just under 2% sits in the top ten. This chain joins TRBV7-8 and TRBJ1-2; D is possibly TRBD1 (6 bases). The starting material was peripheral blood, obtained on day 0 of AZD1222 vaccination. This clonotype was sampled from an adult in good health. DNA for the CDR3: TGTGCCAGCAGCTCTAGGGGGGCCGCTAACTATGGCTACACCTTC. It yields the protein CASSSRGAANYGYTF. Complete variable domain (other parts from reference TRBV7-8 and TRBJ1-2): GAGVSQSPRYKVAKRGQDVALRCDPISGHVSLFWYQQALGQGPEFLTYFQNEAQLDKSGLPSDRFFAERPEGSVSTLKIQRTQQEDSAVYLCASSSRGAANYGYTFGSGTRLTVV.